This TCR beta chain emerged from a study of T cells after somatic rescue of genetic block. Libraries were prepared by immunoSEQ multiplex PCR; TCRdb keeps only in-frame clonotypes and omits some of them. The sample lists roughly 71,000 clones, approximately 91% seen once, with approximately 2.9% in the top ten. The germline gives CDR1 LGHNA, CDR2 YSLEER. Trimming cost V 0 bases and J 2 bases, with 17 bases left between them. The CDR3 is made up of 17 amino acids. Sequencing input: peripheral blood mononuclear cells (PBMCs). The chain links TRBV4-3 to TRBJ2-7, with D possibly TRBD1 on 6 matching bases. The sequence was collected from a man aged 25-45 years. CDR3 sequence reads: CASSQEVRDIMPYEQYF. The DNA for the CDR3 is TGCGCCAGCAGCCAAGAAGTAAGGGACATAATGCCCTACGAGCAGTACTTC.